This T cell receptor beta chain was identified in a study of sequential checkpoint blockade in melanoma. Study-wide context: First-line arms were nivolumab then ipilimumab, or the reverse, randomized 1:1. After nivolumab or ipilimumab alone, around 20 patients had week-13 rebiopsies.

The treatment denotes: randomized to nivolumab then ipilimumab (arm A) or the reverse (arm B). This clone was seen only a few times. Germline V CDR1 and CDR2: MNHGY, SAAAGT. The CDR3 is 16 residues long. V was trimmed by 5 bases and J by 0 bases, leaving 16 bases between them. The data were produced by immunoSEQ multiplex PCR, yet TCRdb's version contains in-frame clones alone and is incomplete. This sample has approximately 19,000 clones; approximately 26% occur once, and the top ten carry about 7.8%. Sequencing used tumor tissue (inferred from file names), obtained from a patient given nivolumab and ipilimumab in sequence. The sequence derives from a human donor with melanoma. V gene TRBV6-8 combines with J gene TRBJ1-2; no firm D call. The CDR3 region is CASSASSQRANYGYTF. CDR3 in DNA: TGTGCCAGCAGTGCGAGCAGTCAACGAGCTAACTATGGCTACACCTTC.